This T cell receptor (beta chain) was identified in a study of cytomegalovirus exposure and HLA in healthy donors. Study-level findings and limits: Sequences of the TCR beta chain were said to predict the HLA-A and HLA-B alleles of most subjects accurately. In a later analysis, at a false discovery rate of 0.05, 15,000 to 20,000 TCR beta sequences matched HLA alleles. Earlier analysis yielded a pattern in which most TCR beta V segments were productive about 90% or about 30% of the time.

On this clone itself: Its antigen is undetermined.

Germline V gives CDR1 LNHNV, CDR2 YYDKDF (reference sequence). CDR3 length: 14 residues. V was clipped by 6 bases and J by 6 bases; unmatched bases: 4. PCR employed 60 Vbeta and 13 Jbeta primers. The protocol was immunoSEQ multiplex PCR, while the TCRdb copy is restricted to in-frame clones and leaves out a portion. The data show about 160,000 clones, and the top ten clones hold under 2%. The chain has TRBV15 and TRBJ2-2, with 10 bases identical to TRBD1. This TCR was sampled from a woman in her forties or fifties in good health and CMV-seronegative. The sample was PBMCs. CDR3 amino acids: CATSRDRGPGELFF. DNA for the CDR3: TGTGCCACCAGTAGGGACAGGGGTCCCGGGGAGCTGTTTTTT. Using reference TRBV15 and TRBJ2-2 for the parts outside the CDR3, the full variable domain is DAMVIQNPRYQVTQFGKPVTLSCSQTLNHNVMYWYQQKSSQAPKLLFHYYDKDFNNEADTPDNFQSRRPNTSFCFLDIRSPGLGDTAMYLCATSRDRGPGELFFGEGSRLTVL.